The 10 T cell receptor beta chains given below trace back to one sample, sequenced in a study of cytomegalovirus exposure and HLA in healthy donors. This PCR relied on a set of 60 Vbeta primers and 13 Jbeta primers. Profiling relied on immunoSEQ multiplex PCR, and the TCRdb table lists in-frame clones only, not all of them. The profile covers about 160,000 clones, with more than 65% appearing a single time and 5% to 7.5% taken by the ten largest. The sample was PBMCs. These receptors were taken from a man aged 45-60 years in good health and CMV-seropositive.

J is TRBJ1-6 and V is TRBV5-1; possibly TRBD1 for D (6 bases). V dropped 4 bases and J dropped 7 bases, with 21 bases sitting between them. Looked up from germline, CDR1 is SGHRS and CDR2 is YFSETQ. CDR3 size: 17 residues. CDR3 amino acids: CASSLGQKHPGNSPLHF. CDR3 coding DNA: TGCGCCAGCAGCCTCGGACAGAAACACCCCGGGAATTCACCCCTCCACTTT.

The chain uses TRBV5-1 and TRBJ1-3; maybe TRBD1 (5 bases). Trimming cost V 4 bases and J 0 bases, with 8 bases left between them. Per the germline V gene, CDR1 is SGHRS and CDR2 is YFSETQ. This CDR3 has 14 amino acids. CDR3 DNA: TGCGCCAGCAGCCTGACAGTCTCTGGAAACACCATATATTTT. Translating it yields CASSLTVSGNTIYF.

The chain recombines TRBV7-3 with TRBJ2-2; maybe TRBD1 (5 bases). The CDR3 contains 16 residues. Trimming stripped 2 bases from V and 0 bases from J, with 10 bases between. Germline CDR1 is SGHTA and CDR2 is FQGTGA. The CDR3 region has the DNA TGTGCCAGCAGCTTATCAGGGATGACGAACACCGGGGAGCTGTTTTTT. It specifies CASSLSGMTNTGELFF.

This chain links TRBV4-1 with TRBJ2-1; no clear D. V lost 1 base and J lost 0, with 7 bases in between. Germline CDR1 and CDR2: MGHRA and YSYEKL. The length of the CDR3 is 15 residues. This CDR3 reads CASSQVLSSYNEQFF. CDR3 nucleotide sequence: TGCGCCAGCAGCCAAGTCCTAAGCTCCTACAATGAGCAGTTCTTC.

This chain connects TRBV2 to TRBJ2-1; 11 nucleotides agree with TRBD2. With 4 bases clipped from V and 6 bases from J, the junction kept 5 bases outside the gene matches. Looked up from germline, CDR1 is SNHLY and CDR2 is FYNNEI. This CDR3 comprises 15 residues. The CDR3 protein is CASSVAGGGANEQFF. The CDR3 DNA is TGTGCCAGCAGTGTAGCGGGAGGGGGGGCCAATGAGCAGTTCTTC.

The V and J genes are TRBV11-3 and TRBJ1-1, with 7 bases aligning to TRBD1. The CDR3 has 14 amino acids. The germline CDR1 and CDR2 sequences are SGHNT and YENEEA. V was pared by 5 bases and J by 1 base, with 4 bases of the junction left unmatched. CDR3 DNA sequence: TGTGCCAGCAGCCCGGGACAGCAGAACACTGAAGCTTTCTTT. Its protein is CASSPGQQNTEAFF.

The chain links TRBV11-2 to TRBJ1-2; 9 nucleotides line up with TRBD1. Germline CDR1 is SGHAT and CDR2 is FQNNGV. There are 16 residues in the CDR3. With V trimmed by 5 bases and J by 4 bases, 11 bases remained unmatched. CDR3 protein: CASSLGTGLRGYGYTF. CDR3 DNA sequence: TGTGCCAGCAGCCTAGGGACAGGGCTAAGGGGCTATGGCTACACCTTC.

This clone has just one count. This chain links TRBV9 with TRBJ1-1; 7 bases are a match to TRBD1. Germline CDR1 reads SGDLS; CDR2 reads YYNGEE. Trimming removed 4 bases from V and 1 base from J; junction bases left unmatched: 7. This CDR3 contains 15 residues. CDR3 bases: TGTGCCAGCAGCTTCCGGGACAGAGAGAACACTGAAGCTTTCTTT. Its protein product is CASSFRDRENTEAFF.

V usage is TRBV10-2 and J usage is TRBJ2-3; D is perhaps TRBD2 (6 bases). V lost 0 bases, J lost 2 bases, and 12 bases lay in between. Germline CDR1 WSHSY, CDR2 SAAADI. The CDR3 is 16 residues long. CDR3 DNA sequence: TGCGCCAGCAGTGAGTCGGGGGGAGCTCTCACAGATACGCAGTATTTT. Protein product: CASSESGGALTDTQYF.

This rearrangement joins TRBV10-1 to TRBJ2-2; D may be TRBD2 (5 bases). V gave up 6 bases and J gave up 6 bases, with 11 bases separating them. Germline V lookup: CDR1 WNHNN, CDR2 SYGVQD (reference sequence). CDR3 length equals 13 residues. The CDR3 DNA follows: TGCGCCAGCAGCCCACGAGGGCCCGGGGAGCTGTTTTTT. The encoded protein is CASSPRGPGELFF.